This T cell receptor (beta chain) stems from a study of blood T cell repertoires in COVID-19. On the study more broadly: Acute-phase and convalescent COVID-19 samples originated in the United States, Italy and Spain.

In the study's own analysis: Estimated nucleated cell counts came from reference gene primer amplification. Assay: immunoSEQ multiplex PCR; the TCRdb copy retains only in-frame clones and omits some. The V and J calls and the clone size are those of that table, but D and trimming were determined from the DNA. The sample has 210,000 or so clones; about 86% are singletons. This CDR3 has 13 amino acids. V shed 5 bases, J shed 5 bases, and the junction held 2 bases outside the gene matches. The V gene's germline CDR1 is SGHTA and CDR2 FQGTGA. The age range of participants was roughly 18 to 90 years, with residence in about 25 US areas. In assigning cohorts, the study relied on participant-reported clinical history.

Sequencing input: PBMCs or T cells enriched from blood (not recorded which). This clonotype was sampled from a woman aged 50 to 60 in a cohort exposed to, infected with or recovered from COVID-19 (not recorded which). The V call is TRBV7-3, the J call TRBJ1-2; TRBD1 agrees at 10 bases. CDR3 sequence (DNA): TGTGCCAGCAGCGAGGGACAGGGGTATGGCTACACCTTC. It yields the protein CASSEGQGYGYTF.